The sequence of this TCR beta chain was determined in a study of beta chain features in type 1 diabetes. Expressed TCRB transcripts got sequenced, as all isolated RNA was reverse transcribed. The data were produced by immunoSEQ multiplex PCR, yet TCRdb's version contains in-frame clones alone and is incomplete. The data show hundreds of thousands of clones, less than 20% seen once. Points from the study as a whole: Lower insertion and higher deletion counts appeared at VDJ junctions in type 1 diabetes patients. Whether HLA type influences TCRB rearrangement remained unresolved here.

The length of the CDR3 is 14 amino acids, counting both ends. A note on this clone: Antigen specificity is unknown. Lacking the conserved final phenylalanine or tryptophan, this CDR3 likely reflects a read error. The DNA is left out, because the CDR3 cannot be placed on it with certainty; the CDR3 is given as TCRdb lists it.

The specimen sequenced was naive CD4+ T cells from blood. The receptor comes from a man aged 18 to 30 in good health. The chain has TRBV21-1 and TRBJ2-7; the table's D call TRBD2 went unverified against the DNA. TRBV21-1 is a known pseudogene. This chain's CDR3 is CASSKAGWEDQRLS.